This T cell receptor (beta chain) was identified during a study of blood T cells in healthy people across ages. This clonotype was observed at least ten times. The antigen is not known. Overall study results and limits: Among T cells, TCR beta diversity per million cells dropped roughly linearly as age rose. The study found TCR beta diversity correlated strongly with naive T cell percentage.

A second PCR, run for about 7 to 11 cycles, used a sample-barcoded 5' primer plus a J-beta primer mix. Any given sample supplied a minimum of 3 million CDR3-containing paired-end reads. A single record per CDR3 protein comes from TCRdb applying MiXCR to the 5' RACE reads. The table has some 730,000 distinct CDR3 sequences, 22% seen once. V shed 2 bases and J shed 7 bases, with 4 bases lying between them. Germline loops: CDR1 SGHRS, CDR2 YFSETQ. The CDR3 is 11 residues long. This chain links TRBV5-1 with TRBJ2-1, with D unclear. The sequence derives from a man in his sixties or seventies in good health. Sequenced sample: blood. The CDR3 region has the DNA TGCGCCAGCAGCTTAGAGAATGAGCAGTTCTTC. It translates to CASSLENEQFF.